This T cell receptor (beta chain) was recovered during a study of human T cells and chemical hapten exposure. The wider study: Patients, a majority of them female, were diagnosed with alopecia areata, totalis or universalis.

Time point of the sample: patch test 1, 2 weeks after DPC sensitization. The treatment here: therapeutic diphenylcyclopropenone sensitization with weekly scalp DPC. TCRdb reanalysed the RACE reads using MiXCR and keeps one entry per CDR3 protein. Among approximately 340,000 distinct CDR3 sequences listed, roughly 6.9% were seen once. Germline CDR1 is KGHDR and CDR2 is SFDVKD. CDR3 size: 13 residues. Trimming at V came to 4 bases and at J to 12 bases, leaving 6 bases not matched to a gene. The specimen was whole blood, collected in connection with sensitization to the hapten diphenylcyclopropenone (DPC). This chain uses TRBV24-1 with TRBJ2-1; TRBD2 matches 9 bases. The origin of this receptor is a woman under 30 with alopecia areata. Some clones in this sample may be carry-over from other donors' samples. The CDR3 sequence: CATSDPGLARQFF. The DNA for the CDR3 is TGTGCCACCAGTGACCCGGGACTAGCAAGGCAGTTCTTC.